This passage covers 5 T cell receptor beta chains from one sample sequenced in a study of identifying expanded T cells in peripheral blood. Sequencing used immunoSEQ multiplex PCR; TCRdb keeps in-frame clones, though not all of them. The sample carries 100,000 to 150,000 clones, around nine tenths recorded once. Sequenced material: blood. Receptors originate from a person aged 18 to 70 in good health.

The chain joins TRBV6-5 to TRBJ2-1, with D perhaps being TRBD1 or TRBD2 (5 bases each). The germline gives CDR1 MNHEY, CDR2 SVGAGI. The V end lost 2 bases, the J end lost 0 bases, and 8 bases lay between the germline ends. This CDR3 comprises 15 residues. CDR3 in amino acids: CASSYKGSSYNEQFF. The DNA of the CDR3 is TGTGCCAGCAGTTACAAGGGGAGCTCCTACAATGAGCAGTTCTTC.

The chain recombines TRBV5-1 with TRBJ2-7; possibly TRBD2 for D (6 bases). This CDR3 has 13 amino acids. Trimming took off 2 bases at V and 5 bases at J, with 11 bases between the two ends. CDR1 SGHRS and CDR2 YFSETQ come from the germline V gene. The CDR3: CASSLLVADEQYF. In DNA form, the CDR3 reads TGCGCCAGCAGCTTACTAGTAGCGGACGAGCAGTACTTC. Full variable domain (missing parts from reference TRBV5-1 and TRBJ2-7): KAGVTQTPRYLIKTRGQQVTLSCSPISGHRSVSWYQQTPGQGLQFLFEYFSETQRNKGNFPGRFSGRQFSNSRSEMNVSTLELGDSALYLCASSLLVADEQYFGPGTRLTVT.

The chain employs TRBV7-3 and TRBJ2-2; D gene uncertain. Germline V gene lookup returns CDR1 SGHTA and CDR2 FQGTGA. V was pared by 1 base and J by 6 bases, with 3 bases between. This CDR3 is built from 12 residues. As DNA, the CDR3 is TGTGCCAGCAGCTTAAAAGCCGGGGAGCTGTTTTTT. Translation: CASSLKAGELFF.

This clone was seen many times. The chain is built from TRBV5-3 and TRBJ2-7; TRBD2 matches 10 bases. TRBV5-3 carries the ORF label, with uncertain function. V trimming: 5 bases; J trimming: 5 bases; junction bases outside the gene matches: 10. The CDR3 sequence is 15 residues long. The CDR3 nucleotides read TGTGCCAGAAGTTTTCCTAGCGGGAGTCTAAACGAGCAGTACTTC. It is translated as CARSFPSGSLNEQYF.

The chain is built from TRBV10-3 and TRBJ2-3, with 12 positions matching TRBD2. Per the germline V gene, CDR1 is ENHRY and CDR2 is SYGVKD. V dropped 0 bases and J dropped 5; count of bases not matched to a gene: 18. CDR3 length equals 21 residues. The CDR3 bases are TGTGCCATCAGTGAGTCTGTGGGACTAGCGGGCGGCGATTCGTCCCTAGATACGCAGTATTTT. Translating it yields CAISESVGLAGGDSSLDTQYF.